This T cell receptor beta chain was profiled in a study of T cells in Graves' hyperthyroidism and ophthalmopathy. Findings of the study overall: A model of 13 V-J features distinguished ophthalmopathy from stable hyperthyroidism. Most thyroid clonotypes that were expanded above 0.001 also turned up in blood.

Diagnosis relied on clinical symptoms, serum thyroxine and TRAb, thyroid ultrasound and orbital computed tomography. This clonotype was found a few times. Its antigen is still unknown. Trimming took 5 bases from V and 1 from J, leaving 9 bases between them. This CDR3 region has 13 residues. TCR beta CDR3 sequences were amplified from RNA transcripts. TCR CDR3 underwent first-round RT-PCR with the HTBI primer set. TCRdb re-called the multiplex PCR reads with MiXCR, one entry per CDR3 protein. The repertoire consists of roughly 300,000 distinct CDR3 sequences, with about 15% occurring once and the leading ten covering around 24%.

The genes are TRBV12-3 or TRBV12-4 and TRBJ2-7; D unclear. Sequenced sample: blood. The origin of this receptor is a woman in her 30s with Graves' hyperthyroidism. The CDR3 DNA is TGTGCCAGCAGTCCCGTTACTTCCTACGAGCAGTACTTC. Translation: CASSPVTSYEQYF.